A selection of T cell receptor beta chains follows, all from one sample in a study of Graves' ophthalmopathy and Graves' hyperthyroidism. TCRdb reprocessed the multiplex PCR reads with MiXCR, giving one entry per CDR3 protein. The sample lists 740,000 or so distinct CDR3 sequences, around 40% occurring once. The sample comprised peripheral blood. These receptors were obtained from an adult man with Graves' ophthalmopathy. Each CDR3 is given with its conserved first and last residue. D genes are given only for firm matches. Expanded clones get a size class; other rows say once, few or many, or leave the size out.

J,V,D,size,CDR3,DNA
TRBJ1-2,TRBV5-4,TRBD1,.,CASSFAGGSVGYTF,TGTGCCAGCAGCTTTGCAGGGGGCTCGGTTGGCTACACCTTC
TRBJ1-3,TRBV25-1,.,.,CASSYLTATGNTICF,TGTGCCAGCAGTTACCTGACGGCTACGGGAAACACCATATGTTTT
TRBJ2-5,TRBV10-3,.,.,CASSYSGQGKHF,TGTGCCAGCAGTTACTCGGGACAAGGGAAGCACTTC
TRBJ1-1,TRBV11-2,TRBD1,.,CASSQVSQGGNTEAFF,TGTGCCAGCAGCCAAGTATCCCAGGGGGGGAACACTGAAGCTTTCTTT
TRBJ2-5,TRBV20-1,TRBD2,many,CSAFSGLAGGWSYF,TGCAGCGCATTCTCGGGACTAGCGGGGGGTTGGTCGTACTTC
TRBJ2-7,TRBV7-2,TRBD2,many,CASSLVGGSIYEQYF,TGTGCCAGCAGCTTAGTTGGCGGGAGTATCTACGAGCAGTACTTC
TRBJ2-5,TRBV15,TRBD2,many,CATSREGGPQETQYF,TGTGCCACCAGCAGAGAGGGAGGGCCCCAAGAGACCCAGTACTTC
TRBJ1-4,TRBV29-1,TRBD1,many,CSVEGQGGEKLFF,TGCAGCGTTGAAGGCCAGGGGGGAGAAAAACTGTTTTTT
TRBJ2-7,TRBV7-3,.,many,CASSSTTDYEQYF,TGTGCCAGCAGCTCCACGACGGACTACGAGCAGTACTTC
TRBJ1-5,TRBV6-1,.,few,CASSEVPIIYDQPQHF,TGTGCCAGCAGTGAAGTTCCCATAATTTACGATCAGCCCCAGCATTTT
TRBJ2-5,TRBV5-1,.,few,CASSLAAGPLETQYF,TGCGCCAGCAGCTTAGCGGCCGGACCCCTGGAGACCCAGTACTTC
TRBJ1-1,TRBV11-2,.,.,CASSSYQGTEAFF,TGTGCCAGCAGCTCGTATCAGGGAACTGAAGCTTTCTTT
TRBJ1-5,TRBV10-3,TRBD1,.,CAIRLGQGALDEHF,TGTGCCATCAGATTGGGACAGGGGGCCCTCGACGAGCATTTT
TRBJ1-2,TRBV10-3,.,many,CAIFGGLLDYGYTF,TGTGCCATCTTTGGGGGGCTTTTGGACTATGGCTACACCTTC
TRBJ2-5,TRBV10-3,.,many,CAISGEGAGETQYF,TGTGCCATCAGTGGGGAGGGGGCAGGAGAGACCCAGTACTTC
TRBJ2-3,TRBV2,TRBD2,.,CASSSSGGEPTDTQYF,TGTGCCAGCAGTTCTAGCGGGGGGGAACCCACAGATACGCAGTATTTT
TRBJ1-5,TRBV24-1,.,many,CAARRAQYSNQPQHF,TGTGCCGCCCGGAGGGCTCAATATAGCAATCAGCCCCAGCATTTT
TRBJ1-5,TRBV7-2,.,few,CTSSFRNQPQHF,TGTACCAGCAGCTTCCGCAATCAGCCCCAGCATTTT
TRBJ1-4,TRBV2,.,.,CASRKGQPNEKLFF,TGTGCCAGCAGAAAAGGACAACCGAATGAAAAACTGTTTTTT
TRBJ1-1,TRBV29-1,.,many,CSVEEAGSTEAFF,TGCAGCGTTGAAGAGGCAGGGAGCACTGAAGCTTTCTTT
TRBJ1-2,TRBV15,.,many,CATRGAGRYGYTF,TGTGCCACCAGGGGCGCCGGGAGGTATGGCTACACCTTC
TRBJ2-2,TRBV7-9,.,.,CASSFSEANTGELFF,TGCGCCAGCAGCTTTTCCGAAGCGAACACCGGGGAGCTGTTTTTT
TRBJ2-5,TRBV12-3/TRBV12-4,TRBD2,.,CASRYTSGQETQDF,TGTGCCAGCAGATATACTAGCGGCCAAGAGACCCAGGACTTC
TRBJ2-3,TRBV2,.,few,CASIGLTQYF,TGTGCCAGCATTGGGCTAACGCAGTATTTT
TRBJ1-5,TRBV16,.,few,CASSRPGVGNQPQHF,TGTGCCAGCAGCCGCCCGGGCGTTGGCAATCAGCCCCAGCATTTT
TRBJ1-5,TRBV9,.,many,CASSVDGMGNQPQHF,TGTGCCAGCAGCGTAGACGGGATGGGCAATCAGCCCCAGCATTTT
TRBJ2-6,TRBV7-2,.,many,CASSRDRPYSGANVLTF,TGTGCCAGCAGCAGAGACAGACCCTACTCTGGGGCCAACGTCCTGACTTTC
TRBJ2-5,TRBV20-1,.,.,CSAARGTQYF,TGCAGTGCCGCGCGGGGGACCCAGTACTTC
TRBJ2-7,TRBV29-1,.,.,CSVEDSRGPYEQYF,TGCAGCGTTGAAGATTCCAGGGGACCCTACGAGCAGTACTTC
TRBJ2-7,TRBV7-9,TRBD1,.,CASSPRTGEAYEQYF,TGTGCCAGCAGTCCGAGGACAGGGGAGGCCTACGAGCAGTACTTC
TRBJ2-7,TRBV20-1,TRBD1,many,CSARGATGGWYEQYF,TGCAGTGCTAGGGGAGCGACAGGGGGGTGGTACGAGCAGTACTTC
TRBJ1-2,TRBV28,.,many,CATNGYTF,TGTGCCACCAATGGCTACACCTTC
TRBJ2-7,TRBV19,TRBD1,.,CASSPRPGTGLNDEQYF,TGTGCCAGTAGTCCGAGGCCCGGGACAGGCCTGAATGACGAGCAGTACTTC
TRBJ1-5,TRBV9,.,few,CASSVGSGNNQPQHF,TGTGCCAGCAGCGTAGGGAGCGGGAACAATCAGCCCCAGCATTTT
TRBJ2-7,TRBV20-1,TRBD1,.,CSASRDSPYEQYF,TGCAGTGCTAGCCGGGACAGTCCCTACGAGCAGTACTTC
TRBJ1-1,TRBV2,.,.,CASSSESPPWNTEAFF,TGTGCCAGCAGTTCCGAATCCCCTCCGTGGAACACTGAAGCTTTCTTT
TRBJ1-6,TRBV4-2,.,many,CASSQDRPGTSPLHF,TGTGCCAGCAGCCAAGACCGGCCAGGAACATCACCCCTCCACTTT
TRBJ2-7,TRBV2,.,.,CASSKGGQVYEQYF,TGTGCCAGCAGCAAAGGCGGGCAGGTCTACGAGCAGTACTTC
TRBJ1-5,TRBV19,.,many,CASGQQGGQPQHF,TGTGCCAGCGGTCAACAGGGCGGACAGCCCCAGCATTTT
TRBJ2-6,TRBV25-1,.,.,CASTPTGRRSGANVLTF,TGTGCCAGCACCCCCACGGGCCGACGCTCTGGGGCCAACGTCCTGACTTTC
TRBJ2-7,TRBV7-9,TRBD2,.,CASSSLAGPYEQYF,TGTGCCAGCAGCTCACTAGCGGGACCCTACGAGCAGTACTTC
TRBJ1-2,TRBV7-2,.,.,CASSLRDGDYGYTF,TGTGCCAGCAGCCTGCGGGACGGCGACTATGGCTACACCTTC
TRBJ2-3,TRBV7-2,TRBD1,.,CASSSRDSRGTQYF,TGTGCCAGCAGCAGCCGGGACAGTAGGGGTACGCAGTATTTT
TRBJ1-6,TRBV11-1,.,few,CASSLVSGWSPLHF,TGTGCCAGCAGCTTAGTTTCGGGGTGGTCACCCCTCCACTTT
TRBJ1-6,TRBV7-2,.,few,CASSLAWSENSPLHF,TGTGCCAGCAGCTTAGCTTGGTCAGAGAATTCACCCCTCCACTTT